This entry describes one T cell receptor (beta chain). This sample is drawn from a study of blood T cells in healthy people across ages. The V and J ends lost 5 bases and 9 bases respectively, with 8 bases between them. This CDR3 has 12 amino acids. Germline V gives CDR1 MNHEY, CDR2 SVGEGT. Alongside a J-beta primer mix, a sample-barcoded 5' primer served in a second PCR lasting about 7 to 11 cycles. TCRdb re-analysed the 5' RACE reads in MiXCR, keeping a single row per CDR3 protein. Of about 830,000 distinct CDR3 sequences listed, around 68% are singletons. Sequencing was done on a sample of blood. The chain links TRBV6-2 or TRBV6-3 to TRBJ1-6; the D is unclear. The TCR sequence derives from a man aged 30 to 45 in good health. CDR3 amino acids: CASSTLSSPLHF. In DNA form, the CDR3 reads TGTGCCAGCAGTACACTATCTTCACCCCTCCACTTT.